These T cell receptor beta chains were read from a single sample in a study of T cells in tumors after PD-1 blockade. Generated by immunoSEQ multiplex PCR, the TCRdb table keeps only in-frame clones and is missing some. The sample carries about 59,000 clones, over 75% recorded once. This specimen consisted of PBMCs, obtained before anti-PD-1 treatment. These receptors all stem from a human donor with basal cell carcinoma. Both conserved end residues are part of each CDR3. D genes are given only for firm matches.

d_call v_call cdr3_aa
TRBD2 TRBV27 CASSLIRLAGVMDEQFF
. TRBV11-3 CASSSGRGETQYF
. TRBV27 CASSSRVFYEQYF
TRBD1 TRBV18 CASSPGQGGNQPQHF
TRBD1 TRBV6-1 CASSERRQGGGEQYF
TRBD1 TRBV19 CASLGQTNTGELFF
. TRBV4-1 CASSQDWGRLNTEAFF
TRBD2 TRBV11-1 CASSLARGGETQYF
TRBD1 TRBV5-1 CASSLDATGVNTGELFF
. TRBV11-3 CASSYGIVNTDTQYF
TRBD2 TRBV9 CASSVSPLAGGSVSSYNEQFF
. TRBV6-1 CASSEMVGANYGYTF
. TRBV29-1 CSVEGWGGF
. TRBV5-1 CASSSWGTDTQYF
. TRBV10-2 CASSESGYTEAFF
. TRBV6-5 CASSSRGYEQYF
. TRBV5-1 CASSLGQHSQETQYF
. TRBV15 CATSRDRDTQYF
TRBD1 TRBV9 CASSVSTGGRNTEAFF
TRBD1 TRBV7-9 CASRGQGARLDGYTF
. TRBV25-1 CASLKRAGKRQPQHF
. TRBV24-1 CATSDLDFITGTRNSPLHF
. TRBV18 CASSPPAPYGYTF
. TRBV7-6 CASSSKNEQFF
. TRBV19 CASSIAASSVDIQYF
. TRBV13 CASSPAVASTGELFF
. TRBV5-8 CASSLGGGIQETQYF
. TRBV10-2 CASSEGAGRGNTIYF
. TRBV11-3 CASSRRGLGEQYF
TRBD1 TRBV11-3 CASSAPGQEPSYEQYF
. TRBV3-1/TRBV3-2 CASSQGGNSNQPQHF
. TRBV6-5 CASSQGQLNTEAFF
. TRBV5-1 CASRAESNQPQHF
TRBD2 TRBV12-5 CASGLGGLATSTDTQYF
. TRBV6-1 CASSEGFIGRTYEQYF
. TRBV7-3 CASSLQQGNTEAFF
TRBD1 TRBV13 CASSSYRDSRDEQYF
TRBD2 TRBV25-1 CASSDGVAGTDTQYF
. TRBV2 CASSSEGSSYNSPLHF
. TRBV7-8 CASSSQGRSYNSPLHF
. TRBV15 CATSREGNYGYTF
TRBD1 TRBV5-1 CASSLAGQTYNEQFF
TRBD2 TRBV7-3 CASSLNSGAETQYF
. TRBV19 CASSIYGSPDTEAFF
TRBD2 TRBV27 CASSFVRGGSYEQYF
. TRBV19 CASSAGLSNQPQHF
. TRBV6-5 CASSYSTLGNYGYTF
. TRBV18 CASSQDGTEAFF
TRBD1 TRBV6-5 CASEQGEANSPLHF
. TRBV4-1 CASSPILRSGEQYF
. TRBV19 CASSIRALSTDTQYF
TRBD2 TRBV5-5 CASSVLAGAIDTQYF